This T cell receptor beta chain appears in the sequencing data of a study of T-cell reconstitution after alpha-beta-depleted transplantation in children. CDR1 and CDR2 (germline): DFQATT, SNEGSKA (reference sequence). V dropped 0 bases and J dropped 6; count of bases not matched to a gene: 10. The CDR3 is 16 residues long. It was with unique molecular identifiers that the TCRbeta library was prepared. MiXCR was run by TCRdb on the PCR reads, yielding one entry per CDR3 protein. The table has around 370,000 distinct CDR3 sequences, over 9% seen once. V and J are TRBV20-1 and TRBJ2-1; 8 nucleotides match TRBD2. The material was PBMCs from the stem cell graft donor, obtained from the stem cell graft. This receptor was taken from a human donor who donated a stem cell graft to a child with acute lymphoblastic leukemia. As DNA, the CDR3 is TGCAGTGCTAGAGATCTCCCAGCGGGAGTATCCAATGAGCAGTTCTTC. It specifies CSARDLPAGVSNEQFF.